This TCR beta chain was found in a study of blood T cells in healthy people across ages. Study at large: T cells yielded about one barcoded beta molecule per two cells through template switching.

Turning to this clonotype: The antigen is undetermined.

Findings of the study overall: Naive CD4+ cells and diversity were both higher in long-lived donors than in aged donors. Unsorted PBMCs blocked a conclusive comparison of naive and antigen-experienced cells.

With a J-beta primer mix and a sample-barcoded 5' primer, a second PCR ran about 7 to 11 cycles. TCRdb called the 5' RACE reads again in MiXCR, with one record for every CDR3 protein. The profile shows under 2,000,000 distinct CDR3 sequences, roughly 49% of them singletons. Sequencing was done on a sample of blood. The sequence came from a woman aged 40 to 50 in good health.

CDR3 DNA: TGTGCCAGCAGCACCCGGACTAGCGGGGGGGCCGGGAAGACCCAGTACTTC. Translation: CASSTRTSGGAGKTQYF. The V gene is TRBV7-2, the J gene TRBJ2-5, with 15 bases aligning to TRBD2. The CDR3 length is 17 residues. Per germline, CDR1 SGHTA and CDR2 FQGNSA. The J segment lost 6 bases and the V segment lost 5 bases, leaving 10 bases of the junction unmatched.